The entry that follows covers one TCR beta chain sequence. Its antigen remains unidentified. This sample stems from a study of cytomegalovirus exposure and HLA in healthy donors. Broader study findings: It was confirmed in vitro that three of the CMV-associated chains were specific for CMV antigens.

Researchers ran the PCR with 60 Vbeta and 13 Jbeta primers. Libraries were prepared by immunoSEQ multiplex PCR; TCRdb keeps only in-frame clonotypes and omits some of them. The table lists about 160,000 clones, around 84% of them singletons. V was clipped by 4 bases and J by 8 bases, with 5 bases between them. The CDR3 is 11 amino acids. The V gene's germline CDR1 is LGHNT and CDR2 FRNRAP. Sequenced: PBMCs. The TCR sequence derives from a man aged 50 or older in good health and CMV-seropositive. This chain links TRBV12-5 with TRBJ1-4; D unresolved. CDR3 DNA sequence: TGTGCTAGTGGTTCCCTCGAAAAACTGTTTTTT. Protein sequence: CASGSLEKLFF.